These 24 T cell receptor beta chains share one sample of origin, sequenced in a study of identical twins. One entry per CDR3 protein, called by TCRdb with MiXCR from the 5' RACE reads. The data hold some 1,600,000 distinct CDR3 sequences, with 32% observed a single time. Sequencing was carried out using cord blood. These receptor sequences come from a newborn girl in good health.

This clonotype was recorded a few times. The rearrangement uses TRBV10-3 and TRBJ2-1; D possibly corresponds to TRBD2 (5 bases). Germline assignment: CDR1 ENHRY and CDR2 SYGVKD. The CDR3 runs 13 residues. V lost 6 bases and J 4 bases, leaving 10 bases between the germline ends. The CDR3 bases are TGTGCCATCAGAGAGGGCCAATACAATGAGCAGTTCTTC. As protein: CAIREGQYNEQFF.

A few counts support this clonotype. J is TRBJ2-1 and V is TRBV4-1; 10 nucleotides align to TRBD2. This CDR3 is built from 20 residues. CDR1 and CDR2 (germline): MGHRA, YSYEKL. Losses at the gene ends were 1 base for V and 0 bases for J; bases not matched to a gene: 12. CDR3 nucleotide sequence: TGCGCCAGCAGCCAAGGCAAATTAGCGGGAGGACCAAGCTCCTACAATGAGCAGTTCTTC. Protein product: CASSQGKLAGGPSSYNEQFF.

This clonotype was seen a few times. The J gene is TRBJ2-7, the V gene TRBV6-2 or TRBV6-3, with D possibly called TRBD1 or TRBD2 (5 bases each). This CDR3 is built from 15 residues. Germline V lookup: CDR1 MNHEY, CDR2 SVGEGT. With 5 bases removed from V and 0 bases from J, the gap between germline ends came to 14 bases. The CDR3 DNA reads as TGTGCCAGCAGTGAGCCGGGACGTAACTCCTACGAGCAGTACTTC. Encoded protein: CASSEPGRNSYEQYF.

Regarding this clonotype: A junction boundary mismatches the germline segment, possibly from a read error. CDR3 nucleotides: TGCGGTGCCCCACAGGGAGGGTCCTACAATGAGCAGTTCTTC. Translation: CGAPQGGSYNEQFF. The rearrangement links TRBV20-1 to TRBJ2-1; maybe TRBD2 (7 bases). The CDR3 runs 14 residues. The germline V gene has CDR1 DFQATT and CDR2 SNEGSKA (reference sequence).

J is TRBJ1-1 and V is TRBV20-1; D not resolved. Trimming removed 6 bases from V and 0 bases from J, with 17 bases in between. CDR1 and CDR2 (germline): DFQATT, SNEGSKA (reference sequence). The CDR3 has 15 residues. The chain's CDR3 is CSAEYSLRMNTEAFF. In nucleotides, the CDR3 is TGCAGTGCAGAATACAGTCTTCGAATGAACACTGAAGCTTTCTTT.

Worth noting for this clonotype: A junction boundary mismatches the germline segment, possibly from a read error. The V gene is TRBV20-1, the J gene TRBJ2-5, with TRBD1 matching over 7 bases. Germline V CDR1 and CDR2: DFQATT, SNEGSKA (reference sequence). This CDR3 comprises 15 residues. The CDR3 nucleotides are TGCAGTGCTAGAGAGAGAGTAGGGGGCCAAGAGACCCATTACTTC. Translated, it gives CSARERVGGQETHYF.

This clonotype was detected only a few times. This chain links TRBV12-3 or TRBV12-4 with TRBJ2-5, with 7 bases identical to TRBD1. The CDR3 runs 14 residues. Trimming removed 5 bases from V and 5 bases from J; junction bases left unmatched: 8. The CDR3 DNA reads TGTGCCAGCAGTCGAGCGACAGGGTGGGAGACCCAGTACTTC. Its protein is CASSRATGWETQYF.

This clonotype was counted between two and nine times. The chain employs TRBV4-2 and TRBJ2-7, with D perhaps being TRBD1 or TRBD2 (5 bases each). CDR1 and CDR2 from the germline V gene are LGHNA and YNFKEQ. Trimming stripped 1 base from V and 3 bases from J, with 13 bases between. The CDR3 covers 15 residues. CDR3 DNA sequence: TGTGCCAGCAGCCAAGGTCGGGACGGAAACTACGAGCAGTACTTC. It translates to CASSQGRDGNYEQYF.

There are a few counts of this clonotype. The CDR3 is CASSPSFGLRTDTQYF. CDR3 nucleotide sequence: TGTGCCAGCAGCCCCTCCTTCGGATTACGCACAGATACGCAGTATTTT. This chain uses TRBV5-6 with TRBJ2-3, with D unclear. The CDR3 length is 16 residues. Germline CDR1 is SGHDT and CDR2 is YYEEEE. V lost 4 bases, J lost 1 base, and 16 bases lay in between.

This clonotype came up once. Its ends do not fully match the called genes, so a read error is possible. The CDR3 sequence is CAGSYSKGSEQFF. CDR3 nucleotides: TGTGCCGGCAGTTACTCGAAGGGGAGTGAGCAGTTCTTC. The V call is TRBV6-5, the J call TRBJ2-1; possibly TRBD1 or TRBD2 for D (5 bases each). This CDR3 spans 13 amino acids. Germline V gene lookup returns CDR1 MNHEY and CDR2 SVGAGI.

The V gene is TRBV11-2, the J gene TRBJ2-1; TRBD2 aligns across 7 bases. This CDR3 comprises 15 residues. The germline V gene has CDR1 SGHAT and CDR2 FQNNGV. Losses at the gene ends were 4 bases for V and 7 bases for J; bases not matched to a gene: 10. CDR3 coding DNA: TGTGCCAGCAGCTCACTAGCGAATCTGGGGAATGAGCAGTTCTTC. Protein: CASSSLANLGNEQFF. Full variable domain (rest looked up from reference TRBV11-2 and TRBJ2-1): EAGVAQSPRYKIIEKRQSVAFWCNPISGHATLYWYQQILGQGPKLLIQFQNNGVVDDSQLPKDRFSAERLKGVDSTLKIQPAKLEDSAVYLCASSSLANLGNEQFFGPGTRLTVL.

This clonotype came up a few times. The chain employs TRBV18 and TRBJ1-2, with D perhaps matching TRBD1 (5 bases). Germline-derived CDR1 and CDR2 are KGHSH and LQKENI. The CDR3 runs to 13 residues. The V end was cut by 4 bases, the J end by 7 bases, with 13 bases between. CDR3 in DNA: TGTGCCAGCTCACAGGGGATAAGATCTGGCTACACCTTC. It is translated as CASSQGIRSGYTF.

This clonotype showed up many times. The chain uses TRBV20-1 and TRBJ2-1, with D possibly TRBD2 on 6 matching bases. V lost 3 bases and J 5 bases, leaving 11 bases between the germline ends. The CDR3 sequence is 13 residues long. Germline V gene data show CDR1 as DFQATT and CDR2 as SNEGSKA (reference sequence). DNA for the CDR3: TGCAGTGCTAGGCCGACGGGGGACAATGAGCAGTTCTTC. Its translation is CSARPTGDNEQFF.

The V and J genes are TRBV12-3 or TRBV12-4 and TRBJ2-3; a weak D match, TRBD2 (6 bases). The V and J ends lost 4 bases and 2 bases respectively, with 13 bases between them. The CDR3 is 15 amino acids. The CDR3 protein is CASSWAGGVTDTQYF. CDR3 nucleotides: TGTGCCAGCAGTTGGGCCGGGGGAGTCACAGATACGCAGTATTTT.

This clonotype was seen a handful of times. This chain uses TRBV20-1 with TRBJ1-1; no clear D gene. CDR3 size: 13 residues. V lost 3 bases to trimming and J lost 0 bases, with 8 bases between them. Germline V gene lookup returns CDR1 DFQATT and CDR2 SNEGSKA (reference sequence). The CDR3 reads CSARGDLNTEAFF. CDR3 sequence (DNA): TGCAGTGCTAGGGGCGATTTGAACACTGAAGCTTTCTTT.

The genes are TRBV29-1 and TRBJ2-7, with 7 bases fitting TRBD2. The V segment lost 7 bases and the J segment 7 bases; nucleotides outside the gene matches: 16. CDR1 and CDR2 (germline): SQVTM, ANQGSEA. The CDR3 length is 14 residues. CDR3 in amino acids: CSGAGLLALGEQYF. CDR3 DNA: TGCAGCGGCGCGGGGTTACTAGCGTTAGGGGAGCAGTACTTC.

The chain couples TRBV5-6 to TRBJ1-2; possibly TRBD1 for D (6 bases). Between the trimmed V and J ends, which lost 4 bases and 7 bases, there was a span of 14 bases. The length of the CDR3 is 13 residues. The germline V gene has CDR1 SGHDT and CDR2 YYEEEE. CDR3 sequence: CASSVSGASGYTF. The CDR3 bases are TGTGCCAGCAGCGTGTCAGGGGCGAGTGGCTACACCTTC.

The rearrangement links TRBV28 to TRBJ1-5, with 8 positions matching TRBD1. Trimming removed 8 bases from V and 1 base from J; junction bases left unmatched: 4. Germline-derived CDR1 and CDR2 are MDHEN and SYDVKM. The CDR3 is made up of 14 amino acids. CDR3 nucleotides: TGTGCCAGCGCGGGACAGGCGAGCAATCAGCCCCAGCATTTT. This codes for CASAGQASNQPQHF. The complete variable domain, with remaining parts taken from reference TRBV28 and TRBJ1-5, reads DVKVTQSSRYLVKRTGEKVFLECVQDMDHENMFWYRQDPGLGLRLIYFSYDVKMKEKGDIPEGYSVSREKKERFSLILESASTNQTSMYLCASAGQASNQPQHFGDGTRLSIL.

There are a few counts of this clonotype. The chain links TRBV20-1 to TRBJ2-7; 7 bases are a match to TRBD2. V dropped 5 bases and J dropped 0; count of bases not matched to a gene: 10. This CDR3 is 15 amino acids long. Germline V gene data show CDR1 as DFQATT and CDR2 as SNEGSKA (reference sequence). The DNA for the CDR3 is TGCAGTGCTGGGGGGGGACTCCTTAGCTCCTACGAGCAGTACTTC. Its translation is CSAGGGLLSSYEQYF.

The chain joins TRBV25-1 to TRBJ1-1; possible D gene TRBD1, 5 bases. Germline V gene lookup returns CDR1 MGHDK and CDR2 SYGVNS. This CDR3 contains 16 residues. V was cut by 5 bases and J by 1 base, with 17 bases left in between. The CDR3: CASSPAPGRSNTEAFF. Here the CDR3 DNA reads TGTGCCAGCAGTCCCGCACCGGGACGGTCGAACACTGAAGCTTTCTTT.

The rearrangement joins TRBV19 to TRBJ1-1; tentative D call: TRBD1 (6 bases). The CDR3 consists of 13 residues. Germline assignment: CDR1 LNHDA and CDR2 SQIVND (reference sequence). V was cut by 0 bases and J by 8 bases, with 10 bases left in between. CDR3 residues: CASSIDGQREAFF. The DNA of the CDR3 is TGTGCCAGTAGTATAGATGGACAGCGAGAAGCTTTCTTT.

This clonotype was counted between two and nine times. The chain couples TRBV3-1 to TRBJ2-7, with a possible D match to TRBD2 (6 bases). Trimming took 0 bases from V and 10 from J, leaving 10 bases between them. The CDR3 has 12 residues. Germline lookup yields CDR1 LGHDT and CDR2 YNNKEL (reference sequence). The chain's CDR3 is CASSQDRGIQYF. CDR3 sequence (DNA): TGTGCCAGCAGCCAAGATCGGGGGATCCAGTACTTC.

The chain is built from TRBV7-2 and TRBJ2-1; 11 bases align to TRBD2. This CDR3 has 16 residues. Germline CDR1 SGHTA, CDR2 FQGNSA. Unmatched junction bases numbered 6, after V lost 5 bases and J lost 3 bases. CDR3 loop: CASSKPGLAVYNEQFF. CDR3 in DNA: TGTGCCAGCAGCAAGCCGGGACTAGCGGTCTACAATGAGCAGTTCTTC.

The chain has TRBV20-1 and TRBJ2-7; 9 nucleotides align to TRBD2. Germline V lookup: CDR1 DFQATT, CDR2 SNEGSKA (reference sequence). The CDR3 covers 14 residues. This CDR3 is CSGLGDSGGDEQYF. Written as DNA, the CDR3 is TGCAGCGGACTCGGGGATAGCGGGGGCGATGAGCAGTACTTC.